This T cell receptor (beta chain) was found in a study of identical twins. Study-level findings and limits: Alpha sequences out of frame and shared by twins had excess low generation probability. Partly confounded zero-insertion analyses could result from invariant MAIT and iNKT cells. Twins' excess sharing was less marked for out-of-frame beta sequences.

The table lists this clonotype with many counts. Its antigen is unknown. Germline V lookup: CDR1 LGHDT, CDR2 YNNKEL (reference sequence). With V trimmed by 4 bases and J by 3 bases, 7 bases remained unmatched. CDR3 length: 15 amino acids. Template switching introduced a universal primer site, and the cDNA bore unique molecular identifiers. TCRdb reanalysed the 5' RACE reads using MiXCR and keeps one entry per CDR3 protein. In the table there are 250,000 or so distinct CDR3 sequences, 7% of which are singletons. This same sample was also taken into another study, of yellow fever vaccine responses in identical twins.

The gene calls are TRBV3-1 and TRBJ2-7, with 9 bases aligning to TRBD1. The sequenced material came from memory (CD45RO+) T cells sorted from blood. This TCR came from a young woman in good health. CDR3 region: CASSLAPGQGYEQYF. CDR3 DNA: TGTGCCAGCAGCCTCGCCCCGGGACAGGGCTACGAGCAGTACTTC.